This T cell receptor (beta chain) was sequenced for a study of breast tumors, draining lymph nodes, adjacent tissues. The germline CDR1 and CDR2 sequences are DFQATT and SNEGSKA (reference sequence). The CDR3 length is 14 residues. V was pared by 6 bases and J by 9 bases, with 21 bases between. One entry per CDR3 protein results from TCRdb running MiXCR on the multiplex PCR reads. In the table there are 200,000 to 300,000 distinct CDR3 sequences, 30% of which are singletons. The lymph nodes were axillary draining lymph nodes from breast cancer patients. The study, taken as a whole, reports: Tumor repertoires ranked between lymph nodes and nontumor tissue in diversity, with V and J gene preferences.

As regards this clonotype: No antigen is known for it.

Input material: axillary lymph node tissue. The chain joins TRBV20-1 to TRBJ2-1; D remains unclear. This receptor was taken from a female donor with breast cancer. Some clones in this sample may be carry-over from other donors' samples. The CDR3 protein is CSAPSNKAIGEQFF. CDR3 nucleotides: TGCAGTGCACCCTCTAATAAGGCGATAGGTGAGCAGTTCTTC.